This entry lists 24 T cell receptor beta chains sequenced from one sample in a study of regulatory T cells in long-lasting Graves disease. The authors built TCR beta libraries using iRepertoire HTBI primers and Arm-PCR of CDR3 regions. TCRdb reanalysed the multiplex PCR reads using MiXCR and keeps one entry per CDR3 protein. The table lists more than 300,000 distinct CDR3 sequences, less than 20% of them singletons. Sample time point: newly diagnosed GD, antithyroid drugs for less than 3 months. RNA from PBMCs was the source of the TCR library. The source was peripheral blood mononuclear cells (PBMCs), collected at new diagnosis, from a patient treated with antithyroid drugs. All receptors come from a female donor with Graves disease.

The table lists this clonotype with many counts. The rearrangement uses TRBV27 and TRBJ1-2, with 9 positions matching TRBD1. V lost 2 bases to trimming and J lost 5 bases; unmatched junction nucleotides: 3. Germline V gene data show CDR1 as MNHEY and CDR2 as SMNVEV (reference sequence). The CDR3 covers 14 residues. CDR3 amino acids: CASSLKGTGYGYTF. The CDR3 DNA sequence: TGTGCCAGCAGTTTAAAAGGGACAGGGTATGGCTACACCTTC.

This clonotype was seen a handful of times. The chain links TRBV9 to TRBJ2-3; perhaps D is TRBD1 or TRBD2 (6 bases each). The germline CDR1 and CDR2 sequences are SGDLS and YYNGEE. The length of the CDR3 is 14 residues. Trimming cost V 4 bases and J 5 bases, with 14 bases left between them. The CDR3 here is CASSLRGAEDTQYF. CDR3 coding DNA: TGTGCCAGCAGCTTAAGGGGGGCTGAAGATACGCAGTATTTT.

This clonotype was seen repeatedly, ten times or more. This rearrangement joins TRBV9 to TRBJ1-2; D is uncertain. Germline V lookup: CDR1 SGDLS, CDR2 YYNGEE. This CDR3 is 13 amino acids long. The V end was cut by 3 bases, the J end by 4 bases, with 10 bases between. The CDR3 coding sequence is TGTGCCAGCAGCGCTAGCCCAGGCTATGGCTACACCTTC. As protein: CASSASPGYGYTF.

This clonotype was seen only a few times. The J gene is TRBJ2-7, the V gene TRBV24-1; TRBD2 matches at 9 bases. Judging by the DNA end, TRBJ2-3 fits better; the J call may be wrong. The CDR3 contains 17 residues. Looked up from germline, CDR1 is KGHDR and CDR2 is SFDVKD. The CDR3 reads CATSDPGGSGSSDTQYF. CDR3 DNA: TGTGCCACCAGTGATCCGGGAGGTAGCGGGAGTTCAGATACGCAGTATTTT.

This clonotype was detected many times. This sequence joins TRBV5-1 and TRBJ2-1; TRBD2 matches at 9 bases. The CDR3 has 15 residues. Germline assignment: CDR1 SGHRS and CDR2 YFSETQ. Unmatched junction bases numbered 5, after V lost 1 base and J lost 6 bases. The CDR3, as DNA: TGCGCCAGCAGCTTGAAAATAGCGGGAGTCAATGAGCAGTTCTTC. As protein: CASSLKIAGVNEQFF.

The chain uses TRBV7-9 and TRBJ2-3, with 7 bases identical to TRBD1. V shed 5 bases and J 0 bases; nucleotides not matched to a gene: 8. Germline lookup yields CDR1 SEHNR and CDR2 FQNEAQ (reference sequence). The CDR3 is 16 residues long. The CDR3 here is CASSLQPGQSTDTQYF. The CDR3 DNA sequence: TGTGCCAGCAGCCTCCAACCGGGACAGAGCACAGATACGCAGTATTTT.

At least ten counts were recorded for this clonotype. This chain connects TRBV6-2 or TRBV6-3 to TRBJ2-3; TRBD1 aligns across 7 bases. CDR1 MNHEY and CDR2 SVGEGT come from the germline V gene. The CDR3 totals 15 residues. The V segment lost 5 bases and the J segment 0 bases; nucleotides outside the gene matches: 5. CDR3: CASSEWDSSTDTQYF. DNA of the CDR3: TGTGCCAGCAGTGAATGGGACAGCAGCACAGATACGCAGTATTTT.

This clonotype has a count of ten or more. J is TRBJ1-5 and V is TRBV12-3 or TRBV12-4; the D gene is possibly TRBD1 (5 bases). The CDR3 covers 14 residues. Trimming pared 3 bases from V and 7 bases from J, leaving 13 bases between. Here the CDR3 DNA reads TGTGCCAGCAGTTTTGGGCAGGGAAGACAGCCCCAGCATTTT. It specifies CASSFGQGRQPQHF.

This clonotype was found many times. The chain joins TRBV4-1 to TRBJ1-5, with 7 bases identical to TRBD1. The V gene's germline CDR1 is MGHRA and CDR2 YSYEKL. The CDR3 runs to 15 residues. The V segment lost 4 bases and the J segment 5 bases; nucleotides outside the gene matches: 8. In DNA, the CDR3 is TGCGCCAGCAGCCCGACGACAGGGAGCTATCAGCCCCAGCATTTT. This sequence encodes CASSPTTGSYQPQHF.

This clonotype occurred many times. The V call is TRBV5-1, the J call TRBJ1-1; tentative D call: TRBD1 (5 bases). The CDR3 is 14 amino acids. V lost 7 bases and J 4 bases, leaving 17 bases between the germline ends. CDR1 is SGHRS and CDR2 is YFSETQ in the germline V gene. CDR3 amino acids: CASLQGPMATEAFF. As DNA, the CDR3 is TGCGCCAGCCTCCAGGGCCCGATGGCCACTGAAGCTTTCTTT.

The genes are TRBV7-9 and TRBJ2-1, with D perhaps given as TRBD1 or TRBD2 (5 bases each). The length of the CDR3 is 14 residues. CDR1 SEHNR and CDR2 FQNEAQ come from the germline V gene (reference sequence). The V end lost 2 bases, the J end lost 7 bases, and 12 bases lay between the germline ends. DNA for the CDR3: TGTGCCAGCAGCTTAACCCTAGAGGGGAATGAGCAGTTCTTC. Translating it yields CASSLTLEGNEQFF.

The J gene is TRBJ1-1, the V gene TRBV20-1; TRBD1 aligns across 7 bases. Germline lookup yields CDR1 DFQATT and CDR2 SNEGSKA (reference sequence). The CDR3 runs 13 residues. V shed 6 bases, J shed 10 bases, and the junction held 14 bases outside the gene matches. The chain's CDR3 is CSAPPGGGRPAFF. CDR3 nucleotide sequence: TGCAGTGCACCCCCAGGGGGTGGAAGGCCAGCTTTCTTT.

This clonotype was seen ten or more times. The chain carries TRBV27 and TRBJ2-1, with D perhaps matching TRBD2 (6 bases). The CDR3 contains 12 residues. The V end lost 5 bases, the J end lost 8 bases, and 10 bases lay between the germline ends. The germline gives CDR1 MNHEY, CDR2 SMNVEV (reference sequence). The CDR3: CASSQREDEQFF. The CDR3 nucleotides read TGTGCCAGCAGTCAGAGGGAGGATGAGCAGTTCTTC.

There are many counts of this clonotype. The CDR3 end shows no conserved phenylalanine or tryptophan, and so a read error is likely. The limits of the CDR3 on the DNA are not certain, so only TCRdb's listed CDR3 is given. CDR3 sequence: CSVDALAGISL. V and J are TRBV29-1 and TRBJ2-5; the table assigns TRBD2, which was not confirmed against the DNA. Per the germline V gene, CDR1 is SQVTM and CDR2 is ANQGSEA. The CDR3 has 11 residues if both end residues are counted.

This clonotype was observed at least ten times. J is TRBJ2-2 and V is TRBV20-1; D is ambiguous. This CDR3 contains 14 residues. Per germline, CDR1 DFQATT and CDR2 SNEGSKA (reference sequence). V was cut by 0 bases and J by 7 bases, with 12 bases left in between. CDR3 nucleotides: TGCAGTGCTAGAGATCCCCGGCGGAGCGGGGAGCTGTTTTTT. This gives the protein CSARDPRRSGELFF.

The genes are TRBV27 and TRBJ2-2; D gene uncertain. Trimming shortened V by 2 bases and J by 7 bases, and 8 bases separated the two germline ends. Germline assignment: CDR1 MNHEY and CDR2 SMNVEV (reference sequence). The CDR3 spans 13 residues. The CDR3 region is CASSLEFFGELFF. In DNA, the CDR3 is TGTGCCAGCAGTTTAGAGTTTTTCGGGGAGCTGTTTTTT.

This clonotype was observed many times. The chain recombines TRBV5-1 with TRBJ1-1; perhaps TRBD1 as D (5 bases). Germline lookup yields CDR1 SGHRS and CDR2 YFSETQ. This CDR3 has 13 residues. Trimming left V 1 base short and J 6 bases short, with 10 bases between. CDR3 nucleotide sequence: TGCGCCAGCAGCTTGCATGGGGCGGCTGAAGCTTTCTTT. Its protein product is CASSLHGAAEAFF.

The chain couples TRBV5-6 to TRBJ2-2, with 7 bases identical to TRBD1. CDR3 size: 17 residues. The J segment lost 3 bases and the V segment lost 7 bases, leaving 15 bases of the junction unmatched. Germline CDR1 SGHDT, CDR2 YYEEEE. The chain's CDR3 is CASGYRDRVWDTGELFF. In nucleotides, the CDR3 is TGTGCCAGCGGCTACCGCGACAGGGTTTGGGACACCGGGGAGCTGTTTTTT.

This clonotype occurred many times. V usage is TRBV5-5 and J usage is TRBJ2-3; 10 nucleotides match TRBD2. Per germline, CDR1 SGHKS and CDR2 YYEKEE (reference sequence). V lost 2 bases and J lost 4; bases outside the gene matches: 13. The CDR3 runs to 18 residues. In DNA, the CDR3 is TGTGCCAGCAGCTTAGGTTTTATCCTAGCGGGAGAGGCAGATACGCAGTATTTT. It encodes CASSLGFILAGEADTQYF. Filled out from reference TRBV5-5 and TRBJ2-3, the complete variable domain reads DAGVTQSPTHLIKTRGQQVTLRCSPISGHKSVSWYQQVLGQGPQFIFQYYEKEERGRGNFPDRFSARQFPNYSSELNVNALLLGDSALYLCASSLGFILAGEADTQYFGPGTRLTVL.

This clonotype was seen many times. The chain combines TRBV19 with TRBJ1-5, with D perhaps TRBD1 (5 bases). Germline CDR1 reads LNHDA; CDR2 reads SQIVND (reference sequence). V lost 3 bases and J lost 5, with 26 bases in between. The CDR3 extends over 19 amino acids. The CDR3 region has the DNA TGTGCCAGTAGTATCTGGGGGGTCCAGATAATGGGTTCGTATCAGCCCCAGCATTTT. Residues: CASSIWGVQIMGSYQPQHF.

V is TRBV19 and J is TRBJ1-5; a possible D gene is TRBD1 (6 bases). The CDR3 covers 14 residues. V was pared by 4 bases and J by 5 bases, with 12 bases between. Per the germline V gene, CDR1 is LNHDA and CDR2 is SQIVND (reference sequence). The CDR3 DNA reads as TGTGCCAGTAGTAGCCCGGACAGCGATCAGCCCCAGCATTTT. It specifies CASSSPDSDQPQHF.

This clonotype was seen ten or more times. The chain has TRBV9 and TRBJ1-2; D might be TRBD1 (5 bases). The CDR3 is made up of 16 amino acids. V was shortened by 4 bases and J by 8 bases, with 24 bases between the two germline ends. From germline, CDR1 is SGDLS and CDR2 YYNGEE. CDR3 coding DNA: TGTGCCAGCAGCAACCGGGGACTCTCACCCGCATGGGGCTACACCTTC. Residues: CASSNRGLSPAWGYTF.

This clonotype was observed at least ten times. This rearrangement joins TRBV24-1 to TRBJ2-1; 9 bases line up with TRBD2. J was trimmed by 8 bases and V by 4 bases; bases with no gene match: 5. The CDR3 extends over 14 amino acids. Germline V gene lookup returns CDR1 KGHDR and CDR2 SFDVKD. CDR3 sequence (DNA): TGTGCCACCAGTGAAATTAGCGGGAGTGATGAGCAGTTCTTC. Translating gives CATSEISGSDEQFF.

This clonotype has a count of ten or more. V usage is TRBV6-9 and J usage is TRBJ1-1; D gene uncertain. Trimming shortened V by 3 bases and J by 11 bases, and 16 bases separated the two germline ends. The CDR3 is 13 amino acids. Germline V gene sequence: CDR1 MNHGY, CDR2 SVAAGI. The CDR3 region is CASSYHPRGNAFF. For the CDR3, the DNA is TGTGCCAGCAGTTACCACCCCCGTGGGAACGCTTTCTTT.